One sample yielded the 32 T cell receptor beta chains listed below, sequenced in a study of a mutant IDH1 vaccine in newly diagnosed glioma. No antigen has been identified for these receptors. Here immunoSEQ multiplex PCR was the method, and the copy in TCRdb shows in-frame clones only, minus some. The sample has 40,000 to 50,000 clones; about 80% are singletons. The sample's time point: week 23, last vaccination. Vaccination used 300 ug of mutant IDH1 20-mer peptide per dose, with topical imiquimod. Specimen: PBMCs, collected from a glioma patient whose treatment included an IDH1 peptide vaccine. Receptor source: a man in his fifties with glioma.

About this clone itself: The sample contains more than one DNA sequence encoding this CDR3. The chain employs TRBV30 and TRBJ1-1, with 9 positions matching TRBD1. The CDR3 has 14 amino acids. Germline-derived CDR1 and CDR2 are GTSNPN and SVGIG (reference sequence). Losses at the gene ends were 0 bases for V and 6 bases for J; bases not matched to a gene: 5. The CDR3, as DNA: TGTGCCTGGAGTGTACTGGGACAGGGTGCTGAAGCTTTCTTT. Protein product: CAWSVLGQGAEAFF.

This chain connects TRBV10-3 to TRBJ2-2; D may match TRBD1 or TRBD2 (5 bases each). Trimming pared 2 bases from V and 7 bases from J, leaving 14 bases between. The CDR3 has 15 residues. Germline CDR1 is ENHRY and CDR2 is SYGVKD. The CDR3 sequence: CAISEGDRLGGELFF. CDR3 nucleotides: TGTGCCATCAGTGAGGGGGACCGCTTAGGCGGGGAGCTGTTTTTT.

V and J are TRBV30 and TRBJ2-7; TRBD1 is a possible D gene (5 bases). This CDR3 is built from 13 residues. Trimming shortened V by 2 bases and J by 3 bases, and 11 bases separated the two germline ends. The germline V gene has CDR1 GTSNPN and CDR2 SVGIG (reference sequence). The DNA for the CDR3 is TGTGCCTGGAGTCGAGAAGGGGACTACGAGCAGTACTTC. This sequence encodes CAWSREGDYEQYF.

This clone was seen a handful of times. The chain recombines TRBV5-6 with TRBJ1-1; possibly TRBD1 for D (5 bases). Germline CDR1 SGHDT, CDR2 YYEEEE. The V end lost 6 bases, the J end lost 7 bases, and 16 bases lay between the germline ends. There are 13 residues in the CDR3. For the CDR3, the DNA is TGTGCCAGCATCCCGGGGGGGATGGGTGAAGCTTTCTTT. Translation: CASIPGGMGEAFF.

V usage is TRBV5-1 and J usage is TRBJ1-2; 8 nucleotides align to TRBD1. The length of the CDR3 is 16 residues. CDR1 is SGHRS and CDR2 is YFSETQ in the germline V gene. Trimming cost V 0 bases and J 6 bases; bases outside gene matches: 10. The CDR3 loop reads CASSLDSIPTGDGYTF. CDR3 DNA sequence: TGCGCCAGCAGCTTGGATTCAATACCGACAGGGGATGGCTACACCTTC.

The chain joins TRBV25-1 to TRBJ1-2; D gene ambiguous. Germline assignment: CDR1 MGHDK and CDR2 SYGVNS. The CDR3 totals 12 residues. The germline V and J ends were trimmed by 7 bases and 1 base, with 7 bases remaining between them. This CDR3 is CASIGDNYGYTF. CDR3 coding DNA: TGTGCCAGCATCGGGGATAACTATGGCTACACCTTC.

The chain has TRBV10-3 and TRBJ2-2; TRBD1 is a possible D gene (7 bases). Germline values: CDR1 ENHRY, CDR2 SYGVKD. Trimming stripped 2 bases from V and 6 bases from J, with 16 bases between. CDR3 size: 16 residues. Here the CDR3 reads CAISEGQGEAAGELFF. In DNA, the CDR3 is TGTGCCATCAGTGAGGGCCAGGGGGAGGCGGCCGGGGAGCTGTTTTTT.

V is TRBV29-1 and J is TRBJ1-1, with D tentatively TRBD1 (5 bases). CDR1 is SQVTM, CDR2 ANQGSEA, per germline. The CDR3 covers 11 residues. Trimming shortened V by 4 bases and J by 6 bases, and 9 bases separated the two germline ends. The CDR3 sequence: CSVGTSAEAFF. In DNA form, the CDR3 reads TGCAGCGTTGGGACATCAGCTGAAGCTTTCTTT. Full variable domain (missing parts from reference TRBV29-1 and TRBJ1-1): SAVISQKPSRDICQRGTSLTIQCQVDSQVTMMFWYRQQPGQSLTLIATANQGSEATYESGFVIDKFPISRPNLTFSTLTVSNMSPEDSSIYLCSVGTSAEAFFGQGTRLTVV.

The J gene is TRBJ1-4, the V gene TRBV5-1; D gene unclear. V lost 0 bases and J lost 4, with 7 bases in between. The CDR3 contains 14 residues. From germline, CDR1 is SGHRS and CDR2 YFSETQ. The CDR3 region is CASSLGSGNEKLFF. In DNA form, the CDR3 reads TGCGCCAGCAGCTTGGGGTCCGGTAATGAAAAACTGTTTTTT. The full variable domain, in which reference TRBV5-1 and TRBJ1-4 provide the parts outside the CDR3, is KAGVTQTPRYLIKTRGQQVTLSCSPISGHRSVSWYQQTPGQGLQFLFEYFSETQRNKGNFPGRFSGRQFSNSRSEMNVSTLELGDSALYLCASSLGSGNEKLFFGSGTQLSVL.

The gene calls are TRBV30 and TRBJ1-1, with D perhaps matching TRBD1 (5 bases). V lost 1 base, J lost 6 bases, and 6 bases lay in between. This CDR3 comprises 11 residues. Germline-derived CDR1 and CDR2 are GTSNPN and SVGIG (reference sequence). The CDR3 protein is CAWSGTSEAFF. The CDR3 coding sequence is TGTGCCTGGAGTGGGACATCTGAAGCTTTCTTT.

This chain connects TRBV18 to TRBJ1-1; D is unclear. Germline CDR1 and CDR2: KGHSH and LQKENI. CDR3 length: 12 amino acids. V gave up 3 bases and J gave up 6 bases, with 8 bases separating them. The CDR3 region has the DNA TGTGCCAGCTCACCGGCGAGGGCTGAAGCTTTCTTT. This codes for CASSPARAEAFF.

This chain connects TRBV30 to TRBJ1-1; no firm D call. The CDR3 is made up of 14 amino acids. Trimming removed 1 base from V and 0 bases from J, with 9 bases in between. The germline V gene has CDR1 GTSNPN and CDR2 SVGIG (reference sequence). The CDR3 reads CAWSERVMNTEAFF. The DNA of the CDR3 is TGTGCCTGGAGTGAACGGGTTATGAACACTGAAGCTTTCTTT.

This clone was recorded once. The rearrangement uses TRBV15 and TRBJ2-3; D unresolved. V was shortened by 1 base and J by 3 bases, with 5 bases between the two germline ends. CDR3 length equals 13 residues. CDR1 and CDR2 (germline): LNHNV, YYDKDF (reference sequence). Here the CDR3 DNA reads TGTGCCACCAGCAGAGGAAGGACAGATACGCAGTATTTT. Translated: CATSRGRTDTQYF.

This chain joins TRBV29-1 and TRBJ2-2; 10 positions match TRBD2. The CDR3 is 14 amino acids. Germline V gene lookup returns CDR1 SQVTM and CDR2 ANQGSEA. V dropped 7 bases and J dropped 6; count of bases not matched to a gene: 8. CDR3 coding DNA: TGCAGCGGCAGAGCGGGGGGGCCCCCCGGGGAGCTGTTTTTT. Its translation: CSGRAGGPPGELFF.

The chain employs TRBV11-1 and TRBJ1-1; D is unresolved. The CDR3 is 14 amino acids. The V end was cut by 0 bases, the J end by 6 bases, with 11 bases between. The germline V gene has CDR1 SGHAT and CDR2 FQDESV (reference sequence). As DNA, the CDR3 is TGTGCCAGCAGCTTAGCGCGGGAAAGGGCTGAAGCTTTCTTT. Translation: CASSLARERAEAFF.

This sequence joins TRBV6-1 and TRBJ1-4; D perhaps matches TRBD1 (5 bases). Trimming removed 0 bases at V and 7 bases at J, with 12 bases between. Germline CDR1 MNHNS, CDR2 SASEGT. The CDR3 length is 15 residues. CDR3 amino acids: CASSEARGFSEKLFF. Written as DNA, the CDR3 is TGTGCCAGCAGTGAAGCCCGGGGGTTCAGTGAAAAACTGTTTTTT.

This clone was recorded once. This chain joins TRBV27 and TRBJ1-2, with 7 bases aligning to TRBD1. J lost 4 bases, V lost 5 bases, and 10 bases had no gene match. Germline-derived CDR1 and CDR2 are MNHEY and SMNVEV (reference sequence). The CDR3 length is 15 residues. As DNA, the CDR3 is TGTGCCAGCAGTCCCCTGACAGGGAAGGGCTATGGCTACACCTTC. Translation gives CASSPLTGKGYGYTF.

The chain has TRBV2 and TRBJ1-2; 9 bases align to TRBD1. Per the germline V gene, CDR1 is SNHLY and CDR2 is FYNNEI. The trim removed 3 bases at V and 0 bases at J, leaving 8 bases unmatched. The CDR3 has 17 residues. CDR3 protein: CASSEDRGQLTNYGYTF. As DNA, the CDR3 is TGTGCCAGCAGTGAGGACAGGGGCCAACTAACTAACTATGGCTACACCTTC.

The rearrangement joins TRBV30 to TRBJ1-5, with 9 nucleotides matching TRBD1. Germline-derived CDR1 and CDR2 are GTSNPN and SVGIG (reference sequence). This CDR3 is built from 16 residues. V lost 4 bases and J lost 1; bases outside the gene matches: 8. This CDR3 reads CAWTAGTGYSNQPQHF. As DNA, the CDR3 is TGTGCCTGGACCGCCGGGACAGGGTACAGCAATCAGCCCCAGCATTTT.

The chain is built from TRBV6-5 and TRBJ1-5; a possible D gene is TRBD1 (5 bases). The CDR3 has 13 amino acids. V shed 5 bases and J shed 5 bases, with 10 bases lying between them. In germline, CDR1 is MNHEY, CDR2 SVGAGI. For the CDR3, the DNA is TGTGCCAGCAGTAGCGGGGGGGATCAGCCCCAGCATTTT. Translation: CASSSGGDQPQHF.

The rearrangement uses TRBV6-5 and TRBJ1-5, with 8 nucleotides matching TRBD1. The V gene end was trimmed by 7 bases and the J gene end by 2 bases; junction bases not matched to a gene: 7. The CDR3 loop spans 15 amino acids. CDR1 is MNHEY, CDR2 SVGAGI, per germline. The CDR3 reads CASTPDRAGNQPQHF. CDR3 DNA: TGTGCCAGCACCCCGGACAGGGCGGGCAATCAGCCCCAGCATTTT.

The chain has TRBV30 and TRBJ2-1; TRBD1 agrees at 8 bases. J was trimmed by 7 bases and V by 5 bases; bases with no gene match: 4. From germline, CDR1 is GTSNPN and CDR2 SVGIG (reference sequence). The CDR3 loop spans 12 amino acids. The CDR3 region has the DNA TGTGCCTGGCCCCAGGGGGCTAATGAGCAGTTCTTC. It specifies CAWPQGANEQFF.

V usage is TRBV30 and J usage is TRBJ1-1; D is unresolved. The CDR3 has 14 amino acids. CDR1 and CDR2 (germline): GTSNPN, SVGIG (reference sequence). V was trimmed by 1 base and J by 4 bases, leaving 13 bases between them. The CDR3 here is CAWSGTVWGTEAFF. CDR3 sequence (DNA): TGTGCCTGGAGTGGGACGGTATGGGGCACTGAAGCTTTCTTT.

The rearrangement links TRBV18 to TRBJ1-1; D not resolved. The germline V and J ends were trimmed by 8 bases and 2 bases, with 12 bases remaining between them. Germline V gene data show CDR1 as KGHSH and CDR2 as LQKENI. CDR3 length equals 13 residues. The CDR3 DNA follows: TGTGCCAGCGGACGCTCCCGTAACACTGAAGCTTTCTTT. It specifies CASGRSRNTEAFF.

This chain joins TRBV5-6 and TRBJ1-5; D is ambiguous. Trimming left V 4 bases short and J 4 bases short, with 15 bases between. Germline CDR1 is SGHDT and CDR2 is YYEEEE. CDR3 length: 15 amino acids. This CDR3 reads CASSKRVIENQPQHF. The CDR3, as DNA: TGTGCCAGCAGCAAGAGGGTAATCGAAAATCAGCCCCAGCATTTT.

This chain uses TRBV19 with TRBJ1-5; 8 bases are a match to TRBD1. V lost 5 bases, J lost 4 bases, and 10 bases stayed unmatched. The V gene's germline CDR1 is LNHDA and CDR2 SQIVND (reference sequence). The CDR3 consists of 16 residues. CDR3 in amino acids: CASSSPPGQANQPQHF. The DNA of the CDR3 is TGTGCCAGTAGTTCCCCACCGGGACAGGCTAATCAGCCCCAGCATTTT.

This rearrangement joins TRBV15 to TRBJ2-5; possibly TRBD1 or TRBD2 for D (5 bases each). Germline CDR1 and CDR2: LNHNV and YYDKDF (reference sequence). The CDR3 contains 14 residues. V gave up 1 base and J gave up 5 bases, with 11 bases separating them. CDR3 DNA: TGTGCCACCAGCAGAGGCACAGGAGGCGAGACCCAGTACTTC. Protein sequence: CATSRGTGGETQYF.

V is TRBV19 and J is TRBJ1-1; 7 nucleotides align to TRBD1. Germline CDR1 and CDR2: LNHDA and SQIVND (reference sequence). The CDR3 length is 13 residues. Losses at the gene ends were 4 bases for V and 3 bases for J; bases not matched to a gene: 2. CDR3 in amino acids: CASSTTGYTEAFF. The CDR3 DNA reads TGTGCCAGTAGTACGACAGGGTACACTGAAGCTTTCTTT.

The CDR3 nucleotides are TGCGCCAGCAGCTTGGGGCAGAACTCTAACTATGGCTACACCTTC. This translates into CASSLGQNSNYGYTF. The chain links TRBV5-1 to TRBJ1-2; the D is unclear. This CDR3 is built from 15 residues. The germline gives CDR1 SGHRS, CDR2 YFSETQ. V was pared by 0 bases and J by 0 bases, with 9 bases between.

The rearrangement joins TRBV6-1 to TRBJ2-7; no firm D call. Germline CDR1 and CDR2: MNHNS and SASEGT. This CDR3 region has 12 residues. V dropped 9 bases and J dropped 0 bases, with 9 bases sitting between them. For the CDR3, the DNA is TGTGCCAGTCGGTCAAGCTCCTACGAGCAGTACTTC. It specifies CASRSSSYEQYF.

The chain has TRBV7-8 and TRBJ2-5; TRBD2 is a possible D gene (5 bases). Trimming pared 5 bases from V and 4 bases from J, leaving 20 bases between. The CDR3 is 16 amino acids. Germline assignment: CDR1 SGHVS and CDR2 FQNEAQ. The CDR3 is CASSPKRTTTTETQYF. DNA for the CDR3: TGTGCCAGCAGCCCAAAGCGGACCACGACGACAGAGACCCAGTACTTC.

In its sample, this clone was seen once. This chain uses TRBV4-3 with TRBJ2-1; the D gene is possibly TRBD1 (6 bases). CDR3 length equals 15 residues. Looked up from germline, CDR1 is LGHNA and CDR2 is YSLEER. The V end was cut by 0 bases, the J end by 7 bases, with 13 bases between. The CDR3 loop is CASSQDYRERNEQFF. The CDR3 DNA follows: TGCGCCAGCAGCCAAGATTACAGGGAGAGAAATGAGCAGTTCTTC.